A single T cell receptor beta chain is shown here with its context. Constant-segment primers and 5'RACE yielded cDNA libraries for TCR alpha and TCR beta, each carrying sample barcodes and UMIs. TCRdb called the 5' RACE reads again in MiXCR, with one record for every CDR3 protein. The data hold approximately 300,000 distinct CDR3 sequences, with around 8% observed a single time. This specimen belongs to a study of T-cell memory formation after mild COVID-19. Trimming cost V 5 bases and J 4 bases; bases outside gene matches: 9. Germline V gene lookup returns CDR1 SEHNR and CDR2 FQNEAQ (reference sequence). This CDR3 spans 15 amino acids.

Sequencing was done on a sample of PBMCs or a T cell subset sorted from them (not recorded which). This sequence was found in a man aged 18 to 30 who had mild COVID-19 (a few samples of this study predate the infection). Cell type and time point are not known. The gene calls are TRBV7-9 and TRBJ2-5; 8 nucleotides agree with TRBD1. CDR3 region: CASSEGQGLRETQYF. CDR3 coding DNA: TGTGCCAGCAGCGAAGGACAGGGTTTGCGAGAGACCCAGTACTTC.